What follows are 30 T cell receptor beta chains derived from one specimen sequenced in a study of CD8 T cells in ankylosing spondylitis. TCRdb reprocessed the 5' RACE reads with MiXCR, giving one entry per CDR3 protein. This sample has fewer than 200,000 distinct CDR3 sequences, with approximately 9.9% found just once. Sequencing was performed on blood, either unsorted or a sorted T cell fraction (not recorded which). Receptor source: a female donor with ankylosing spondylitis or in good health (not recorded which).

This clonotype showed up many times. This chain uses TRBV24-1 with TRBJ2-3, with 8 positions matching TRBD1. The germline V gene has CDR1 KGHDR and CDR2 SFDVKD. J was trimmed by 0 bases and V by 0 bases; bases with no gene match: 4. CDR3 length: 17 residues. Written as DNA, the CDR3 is TGTGCCACCAGTGATTTGGGACAGGGAGCTAGCACAGATACGCAGTATTTT. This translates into CATSDLGQGASTDTQYF.

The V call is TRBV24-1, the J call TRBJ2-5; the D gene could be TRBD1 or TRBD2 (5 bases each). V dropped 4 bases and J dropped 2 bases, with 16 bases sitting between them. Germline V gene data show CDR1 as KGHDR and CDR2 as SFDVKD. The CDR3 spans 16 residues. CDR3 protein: CATSDPLGTEQETQYF. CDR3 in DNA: TGTGCCACCAGTGACCCACTTGGGACGGAACAAGAGACCCAGTACTTC.

The CDR3 sequence: CASSYRGRLTDTQYF. As DNA, the CDR3 is TGTGCCAGCAGTTACAGGGGGCGCCTCACAGATACGCAGTATTTT. The rearrangement links TRBV6-2 or TRBV6-3 to TRBJ2-3; 7 bases agree with TRBD1. V shed 2 bases, J shed 2 bases, and the junction held 4 bases outside the gene matches. The CDR3 is made up of 15 amino acids. From germline, CDR1 is MNHEY and CDR2 SVGEGT.

The CDR3 region has the DNA TGTGCCAGCAGCCCAGGGCGTGGGCAGCGACGTGGCTACACCTTC. It translates to CASSPGRGQRRGYTF. The chain combines TRBV27 with TRBJ1-2, with D possibly TRBD1 on 5 matching bases. V was cut by 6 bases and J by 7 bases, with 21 bases left in between. This CDR3 is 15 amino acids long. Germline V gives CDR1 MNHEY, CDR2 SMNVEV (reference sequence).

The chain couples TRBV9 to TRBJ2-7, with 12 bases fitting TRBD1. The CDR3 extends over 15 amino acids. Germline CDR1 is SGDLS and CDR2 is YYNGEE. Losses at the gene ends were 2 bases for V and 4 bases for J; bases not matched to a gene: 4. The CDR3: CASSVGTGGGYEQYF. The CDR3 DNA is TGTGCCAGCAGCGTTGGGACAGGGGGCGGATACGAGCAGTACTTC.

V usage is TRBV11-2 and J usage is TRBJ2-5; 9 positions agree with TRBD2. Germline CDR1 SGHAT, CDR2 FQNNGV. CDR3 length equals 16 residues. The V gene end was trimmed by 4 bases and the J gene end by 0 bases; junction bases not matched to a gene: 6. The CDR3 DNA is TGTGCCAGCAGCTCCGGACTAGCGCATGACCAAGAGACCCAGTACTTC. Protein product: CASSSGLAHDQETQYF.

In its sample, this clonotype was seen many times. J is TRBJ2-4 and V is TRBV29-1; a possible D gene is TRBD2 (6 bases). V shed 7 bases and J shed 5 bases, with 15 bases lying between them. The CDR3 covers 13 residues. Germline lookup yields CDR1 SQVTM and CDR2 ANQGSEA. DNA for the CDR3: TGCAGCGCCAAAGGCGTAGCGGAAAACATTCAGTACTTC. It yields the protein CSAKGVAENIQYF.

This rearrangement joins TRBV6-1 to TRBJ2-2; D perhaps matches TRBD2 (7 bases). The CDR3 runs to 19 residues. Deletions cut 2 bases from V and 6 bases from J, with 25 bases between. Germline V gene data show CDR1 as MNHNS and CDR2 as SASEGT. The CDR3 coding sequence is TGTGCCAGCAGTGAAACTAGGGGGTACCACCGGGAGGAAGCCGGGGAGCTGTTTTTT. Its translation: CASSETRGYHREEAGELFF.

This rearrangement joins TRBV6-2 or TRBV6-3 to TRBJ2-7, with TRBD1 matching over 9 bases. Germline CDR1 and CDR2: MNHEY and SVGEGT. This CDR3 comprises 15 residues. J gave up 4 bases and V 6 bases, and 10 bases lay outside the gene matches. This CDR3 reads CASRLGQGRFYEQYF. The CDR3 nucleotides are TGTGCCAGCAGACTCGGACAGGGGAGGTTTTACGAGCAGTACTTC.

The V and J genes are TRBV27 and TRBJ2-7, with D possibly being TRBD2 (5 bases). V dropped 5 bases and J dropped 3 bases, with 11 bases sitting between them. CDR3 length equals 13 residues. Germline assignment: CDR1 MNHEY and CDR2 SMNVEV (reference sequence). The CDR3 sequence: CASSPGSVYEQYF. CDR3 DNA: TGTGCCAGCAGTCCGGGGTCTGTCTACGAGCAGTACTTC.

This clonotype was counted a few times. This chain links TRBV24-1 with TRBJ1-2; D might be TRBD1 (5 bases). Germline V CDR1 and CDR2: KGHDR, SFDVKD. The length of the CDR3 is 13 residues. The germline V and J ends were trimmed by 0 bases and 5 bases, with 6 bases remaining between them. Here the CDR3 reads CATSDLSGYGYTF. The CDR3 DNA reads TGTGCCACCAGTGATTTGTCAGGGTATGGCTACACCTTC.

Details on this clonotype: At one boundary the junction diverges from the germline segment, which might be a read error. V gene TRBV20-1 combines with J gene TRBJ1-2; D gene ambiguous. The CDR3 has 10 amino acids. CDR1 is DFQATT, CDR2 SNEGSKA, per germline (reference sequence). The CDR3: CSARVRVIAF. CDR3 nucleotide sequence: TGCAGTGCTAGAGTTCGGGTTATCGCCTTC.

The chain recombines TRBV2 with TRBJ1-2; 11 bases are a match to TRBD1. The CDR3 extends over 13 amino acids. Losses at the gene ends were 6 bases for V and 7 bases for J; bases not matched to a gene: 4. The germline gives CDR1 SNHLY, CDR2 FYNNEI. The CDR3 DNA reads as TGTGCCAGCAGGGACAGGGGGCTTCGTGGCTACACCTTC. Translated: CASRDRGLRGYTF.

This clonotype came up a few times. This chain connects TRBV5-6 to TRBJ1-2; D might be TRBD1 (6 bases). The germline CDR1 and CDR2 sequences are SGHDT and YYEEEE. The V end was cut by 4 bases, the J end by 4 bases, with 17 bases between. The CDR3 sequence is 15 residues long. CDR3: CASSPTPDSIYGYTF. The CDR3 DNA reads TGTGCCAGCAGCCCCACCCCGGACAGCATCTATGGCTACACCTTC.

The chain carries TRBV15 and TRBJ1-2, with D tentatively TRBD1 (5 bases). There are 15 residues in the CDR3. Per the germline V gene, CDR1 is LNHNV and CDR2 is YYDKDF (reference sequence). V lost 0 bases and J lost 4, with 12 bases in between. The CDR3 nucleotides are TGTGCCACCAGCAGAGATAGAGGAGGGACCTATGGCTACACCTTC. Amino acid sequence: CATSRDRGGTYGYTF.

CDR3 amino acids: CASRRTSGRDYEQYF. The CDR3 DNA is TGTGCCAGCAGACGGACTAGCGGGAGGGATTACGAGCAGTACTTC. The chain uses TRBV27 and TRBJ2-7; 15 bases align to TRBD2. The CDR3 has 15 amino acids. CDR1 is MNHEY, CDR2 SMNVEV, per germline (reference sequence). The V gene end was trimmed by 6 bases and the J gene end by 4 bases; junction bases not matched to a gene: 4.

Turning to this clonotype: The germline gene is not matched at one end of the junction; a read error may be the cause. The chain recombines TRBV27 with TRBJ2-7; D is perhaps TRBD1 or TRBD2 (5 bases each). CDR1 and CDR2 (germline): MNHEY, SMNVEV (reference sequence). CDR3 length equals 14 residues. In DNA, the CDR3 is TGTGCCAGCGGTTTTGGGGGATCTACCTACGAGCAGTACTTC. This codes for CASGFGGSTYEQYF.

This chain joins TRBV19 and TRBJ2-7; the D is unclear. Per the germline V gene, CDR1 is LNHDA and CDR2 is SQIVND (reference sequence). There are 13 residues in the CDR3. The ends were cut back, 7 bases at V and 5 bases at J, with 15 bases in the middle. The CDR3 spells CASMEPLTNEQYF. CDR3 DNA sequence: TGTGCCAGTATGGAACCACTCACTAACGAGCAGTACTTC.

For the CDR3, the DNA is TGCGCCAGCAGCGCGGGAGGCCTCTACAATGAGCAGTTCTTC. Translating gives CASSAGGLYNEQFF. The chain employs TRBV5-1 and TRBJ2-1; TRBD2 matches at 8 bases. The germline CDR1 and CDR2 sequences are SGHRS and YFSETQ. The CDR3 extends over 14 amino acids. V shed 4 bases and J 3 bases; nucleotides not matched to a gene: 3. The full variable domain, its missing parts supplied by reference TRBV5-1 and TRBJ2-1, is KAGVTQTPRYLIKTRGQQVTLSCSPISGHRSVSWYQQTPGQGLQFLFEYFSETQRNKGNFPGRFSGRQFSNSRSEMNVSTLELGDSALYLCASSAGGLYNEQFFGPGTRLTVL.

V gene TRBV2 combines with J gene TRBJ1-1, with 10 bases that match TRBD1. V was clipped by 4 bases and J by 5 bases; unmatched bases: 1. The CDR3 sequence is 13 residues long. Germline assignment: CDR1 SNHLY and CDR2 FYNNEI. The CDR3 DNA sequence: TGTGCCAGCAGTGGGGGACAGGGGACTGAAGCTTTCTTT. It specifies CASSGGQGTEAFF.

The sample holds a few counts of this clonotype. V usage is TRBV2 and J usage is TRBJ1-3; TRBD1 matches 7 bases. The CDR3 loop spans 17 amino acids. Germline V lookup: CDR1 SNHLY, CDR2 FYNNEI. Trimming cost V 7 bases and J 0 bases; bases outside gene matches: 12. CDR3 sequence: CASKNRDSFFSGNTIYF. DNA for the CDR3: TGTGCCAGCAAGAACCGGGACAGCTTTTTCTCTGGAAACACCATATATTTT.

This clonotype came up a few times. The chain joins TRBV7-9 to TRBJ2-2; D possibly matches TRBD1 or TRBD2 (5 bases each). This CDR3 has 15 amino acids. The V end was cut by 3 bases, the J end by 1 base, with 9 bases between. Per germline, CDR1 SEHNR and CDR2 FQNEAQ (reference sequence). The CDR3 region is CASSLGDQNTGELFF. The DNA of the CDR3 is TGTGCCAGCAGCTTGGGGGACCAGAACACCGGGGAGCTGTTTTTT.

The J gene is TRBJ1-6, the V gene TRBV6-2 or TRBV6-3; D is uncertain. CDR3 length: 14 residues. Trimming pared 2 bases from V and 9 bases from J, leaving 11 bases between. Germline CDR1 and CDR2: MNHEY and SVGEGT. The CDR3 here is CASSYAPRVSPLHF. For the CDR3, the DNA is TGTGCCAGCAGTTACGCTCCAAGGGTTTCACCCCTCCACTTT.

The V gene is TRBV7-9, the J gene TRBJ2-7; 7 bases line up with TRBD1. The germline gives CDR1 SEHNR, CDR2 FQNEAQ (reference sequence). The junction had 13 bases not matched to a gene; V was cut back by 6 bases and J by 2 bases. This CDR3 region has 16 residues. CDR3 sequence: CASRAYYGQATYEQYF. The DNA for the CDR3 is TGTGCCAGCAGAGCTTATTACGGACAGGCAACCTACGAGCAGTACTTC.

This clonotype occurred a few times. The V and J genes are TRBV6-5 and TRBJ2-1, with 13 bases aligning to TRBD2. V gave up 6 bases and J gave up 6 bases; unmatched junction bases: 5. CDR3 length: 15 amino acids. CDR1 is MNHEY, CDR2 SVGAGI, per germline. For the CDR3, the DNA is TGTGCCAGCAGCTACACTAGCGGGAGGGCCAATGAGCAGTTCTTC. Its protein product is CASSYTSGRANEQFF.

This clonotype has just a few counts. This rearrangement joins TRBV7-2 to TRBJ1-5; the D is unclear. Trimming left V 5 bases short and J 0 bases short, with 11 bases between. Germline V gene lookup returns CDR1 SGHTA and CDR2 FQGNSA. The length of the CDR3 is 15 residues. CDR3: CASSADGDSNQPQHF. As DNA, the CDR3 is TGTGCCAGCAGCGCGGACGGTGATAGCAATCAGCCCCAGCATTTT.

The DNA for the CDR3 is TGTGCCAGCAGCTTAGCGGTGACTAGCGGGAGGGCCGAGCAGTACTTC. This sequence encodes CASSLAVTSGRAEQYF. The V and J genes are TRBV7-2 and TRBJ2-7; 14 bases fit TRBD2. The CDR3 contains 16 residues. Trimming took 0 bases from V and 6 from J; bases not matched to a gene: 4. Germline V lookup: CDR1 SGHTA, CDR2 FQGNSA.

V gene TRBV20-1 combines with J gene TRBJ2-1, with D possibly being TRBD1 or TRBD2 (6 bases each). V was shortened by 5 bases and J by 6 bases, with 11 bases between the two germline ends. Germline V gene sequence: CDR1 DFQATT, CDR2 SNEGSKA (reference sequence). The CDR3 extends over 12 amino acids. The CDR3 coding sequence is TGCAGTGCTGAGGGGGGAGGCAATGAGCAGTTCTTC. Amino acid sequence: CSAEGGGNEQFF.

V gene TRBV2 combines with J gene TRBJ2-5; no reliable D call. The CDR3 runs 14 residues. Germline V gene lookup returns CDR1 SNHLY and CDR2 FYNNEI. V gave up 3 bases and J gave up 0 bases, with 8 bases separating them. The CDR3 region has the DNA TGTGCCAGCAGTGATTCAGCGTACCAAGAGACCCAGTACTTC. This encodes CASSDSAYQETQYF.

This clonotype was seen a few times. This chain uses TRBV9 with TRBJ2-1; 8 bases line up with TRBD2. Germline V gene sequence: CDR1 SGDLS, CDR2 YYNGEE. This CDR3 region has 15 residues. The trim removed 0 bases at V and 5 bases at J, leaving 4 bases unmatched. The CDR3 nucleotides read TGTGCCAGCAGCGTAGCGGGAGGGCCCCACAATGAGCAGTTCTTC. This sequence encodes CASSVAGGPHNEQFF.